Shown below are 26 T cell receptor beta chains from a single sample sequenced in a study of shared clonotypes between healthy human individuals (dated by TCRdb to 2019 to 2021). CD8 naive samples were obtained by positive selection for CCR7 among CD45RO-negative cells, yielding a CD45RA+CCR7+ population from which TemRA cells were excluded. The library relied on the immunoSEQ multiplex PCR assay. Imported from immuneACCESS, the table was reduced by TCRdb to in-frame sequences with V and J called. These copies leave out some clones; in studies compared against another copy, an unresolved V gene accounts for under half, and the cause of the remainder is not known. In this sample the table shows around 2,100,000 clones, roughly 94% of which occur a single time. The ten most abundant clones make up less than 1.5% of the sample. The sequenced sample was naive CD8+ T cells sorted from blood. The cell subset or site label corresponds to: CD45RA+CCR7+. The receptors were sampled from a man younger than 35 in good health.

The CDR3 DNA sequence: TGTGCCAGCAGTTTAGTGGACACTTACGGGGAGCTGTTTTTT. As protein: CASSLVDTYGELFF. The rearrangement uses TRBV28 and TRBJ2-2, with D maybe TRBD1 (5 bases). Germline CDR1 and CDR2: MDHEN and SYDVKM. V was shortened by 2 bases and J by 7 bases, with 11 bases between the two germline ends. The CDR3 length is 14 residues.

A note on this clone: Other nucleotide sequences in the sample specify the same CDR3. Written as DNA, the CDR3 is TGTGCCAGCAGTCCTGGGAGCTCCTACGAGCAGTACTTC. Translation gives CASSPGSSYEQYF. V and J are TRBV27 and TRBJ2-7, with D perhaps TRBD2 (5 bases). Germline V gene sequence: CDR1 MNHEY, CDR2 SMNVEV (reference sequence). V was cut by 5 bases and J by 0 bases, with 8 bases left in between. The CDR3 runs 13 residues.

This rearrangement joins TRBV14 to TRBJ2-7; TRBD2 aligns across 8 bases. Germline-derived CDR1 and CDR2 are SGHDN and FVKESK. The CDR3 is made up of 14 amino acids. The trim removed 4 bases at V and 7 bases at J, leaving 9 bases unmatched. The CDR3 loop is CASSPPGLVVEQYF. CDR3 nucleotides: TGTGCCAGCAGCCCTCCGGGACTAGTCGTAGAGCAGTACTTC.

V and J are TRBV27 and TRBJ2-7, with 7 positions matching TRBD1. V shed 3 bases, J shed 4 bases, and the junction held 12 bases outside the gene matches. The CDR3 is made up of 16 amino acids. From germline, CDR1 is MNHEY and CDR2 SMNVEV (reference sequence). The CDR3 coding sequence is TGTGCCAGCAGTTTGTCCCCCGGGACAGTTCGTTACGAGCAGTACTTC. This sequence encodes CASSLSPGTVRYEQYF.

This clone was detected once. Here the CDR3 DNA reads TGTGCCAGCAGCCAAGACAGACTAGATTACGAGCAGTACTTC. As protein: CASSQDRLDYEQYF. The chain recombines TRBV7-9 with TRBJ2-7; TRBD2 is a possible D gene (6 bases). There are 14 residues in the CDR3. Germline loops: CDR1 SEHNR, CDR2 FQNEAQ (reference sequence). V lost 5 bases to trimming and J lost 4 bases, with 15 bases between them.

Concerning this clone itself: The sample contains more than one DNA sequence encoding this CDR3. The chain employs TRBV4-1 and TRBJ2-7; 10 bases are shared with TRBD1. Germline trimming cut 4 bases from V and 2 bases from J; bases unmatched to any gene: 2. Germline CDR1 MGHRA, CDR2 YSYEKL. This CDR3 has 14 amino acids. The DNA of the CDR3 is TGCGCCAGCAGCCGCGGGACAGGGGCCTACGAGCAGTACTTC. This codes for CASSRGTGAYEQYF.

The chain is built from TRBV28 and TRBJ1-2; 7 bases line up with TRBD1. Unmatched junction bases numbered 6, after V lost 3 bases and J lost 5 bases. Germline CDR1 is MDHEN and CDR2 is SYDVKM. The CDR3 sequence is 14 residues long. Here the CDR3 reads CASSFQGGRYGYTF. In DNA, the CDR3 is TGTGCCAGCAGTTTTCAGGGGGGGAGGTATGGCTACACCTTC.

The rearrangement joins TRBV10-3 to TRBJ2-3; maybe TRBD1 (7 bases). The V gene's germline CDR1 is ENHRY and CDR2 SYGVKD. This CDR3 has 17 residues. V shed 2 bases and J shed 2 bases, with 17 bases lying between them. The CDR3 nucleotides are TGTGCCATCAGTGAGGGGCCAGGGGGGCCCACCACAGATACGCAGTATTTT. Its translation: CAISEGPGGPTTDTQYF.

In nucleotides, the CDR3 is TGTGCCAGCGGGGGCACAGATACGCAGTATTTT. This sequence encodes CASGGTDTQYF. V usage is TRBV2 and J usage is TRBJ2-3; D is uncertain. The V and J ends lost 8 bases and 1 base respectively, with 4 bases between them. Germline CDR1 and CDR2: SNHLY and FYNNEI. The CDR3 length is 11 residues.

The rearrangement links TRBV28 to TRBJ2-4; D is ambiguous. The germline V and J ends were trimmed by 5 bases and 0 bases, with 14 bases remaining between them. This CDR3 is built from 16 residues. Germline CDR1 is MDHEN and CDR2 is SYDVKM. The CDR3 DNA is TGTGCCAGCAGTCCCCCCCTTTCCGAAGCCAAAAACATTCAGTACTTC. It encodes CASSPPLSEAKNIQYF.

The chain combines TRBV6-1 with TRBJ2-1; possibly TRBD2 for D (6 bases). Germline V lookup: CDR1 MNHNS, CDR2 SASEGT. The length of the CDR3 is 14 residues. The germline V and J ends were trimmed by 10 bases and 10 bases, with 23 bases remaining between them. CDR3 DNA sequence: TGTGCCACCTCTTCCGGGACGGGAGATTGGGAGCAGTTCTTC. Translation gives CATSSGTGDWEQFF.

The chain carries TRBV6-5 and TRBJ2-3, with 7 bases lining up with TRBD1. This CDR3 is 13 amino acids long. J gave up 4 bases and V 4 bases, and 2 bases lay outside the gene matches. Germline-derived CDR1 and CDR2 are MNHEY and SVGAGI. The CDR3 loop reads CASSLTGADTQYF. The DNA of the CDR3 is TGTGCCAGCAGTTTAACAGGGGCAGATACGCAGTATTTT.

Details on this clone: Within the sample, other DNA sequences also encode this same CDR3. The chain employs TRBV9 and TRBJ1-5; D is ambiguous. Germline CDR1 and CDR2: SGDLS and YYNGEE. V shed 0 bases and J shed 3 bases, with 7 bases lying between them. CDR3 length: 14 amino acids. The CDR3 DNA follows: TGTGCCAGCAGCGTAGGAGGTCCCAATCAGCCCCAGCATTTT. Its protein product is CASSVGGPNQPQHF.

The V gene is TRBV6-1, the J gene TRBJ2-7; tentatively, D is TRBD1 or TRBD2 (6 bases each). The CDR3 has 13 amino acids. With 7 bases removed from V and 2 bases from J, the gap between germline ends came to 12 bases. CDR1 and CDR2 (germline): MNHNS, SASEGT. The CDR3 coding sequence is TGTGCCAGCAACACGGGGGCCACCTACGAGCAGTACTTC. Protein: CASNTGATYEQYF.

The J gene is TRBJ1-2, the V gene TRBV7-2, with D tentatively TRBD1 (5 bases). Trimming took 1 base from V and 3 from J, leaving 9 bases between them. The CDR3 runs to 14 residues. Germline V gene data show CDR1 as SGHTA and CDR2 as FQGNSA. The chain's CDR3 is CASSLGVGDYGYTF. The CDR3 nucleotides read TGTGCCAGCAGCTTAGGGGTGGGGGACTATGGCTACACCTTC.

This clone has only one observation. The J gene is TRBJ1-2, the V gene TRBV10-2, with D perhaps matching TRBD1 (5 bases). The V gene lost 2 bases and the J gene lost 4 bases, with 14 bases spanning the gap. Germline-derived CDR1 and CDR2 are WSHSY and SAAADI. There are 15 residues in the CDR3. The CDR3 loop reads CASSEERDPVYGYTF. The CDR3 DNA sequence: TGCGCCAGCAGTGAGGAGCGGGACCCCGTCTATGGCTACACCTTC.

The chain is built from TRBV9 and TRBJ2-7, with D uncertain. Germline CDR1 is SGDLS and CDR2 is YYNGEE. Deletions cut 0 bases from V and 7 bases from J, with 11 bases between. The length of the CDR3 is 13 residues. CDR3 sequence: CASSVGTHEEQYF. DNA of the CDR3: TGTGCCAGCAGCGTAGGGACCCACGAGGAGCAGTACTTC.

This clone showed up just once. This chain connects TRBV13 to TRBJ2-1; D is uncertain. This CDR3 is 14 amino acids long. CDR1 is PRHDT, CDR2 FYEKMQ, per germline (reference sequence). V dropped 3 bases and J dropped 7 bases, with 13 bases sitting between them. In DNA, the CDR3 is TGTGCCAGCAGCTTTTGGACCGCTGGGAATGAGCAGTTCTTC. Protein: CASSFWTAGNEQFF.

The chain uses TRBV29-1 and TRBJ1-3; 8 bases are shared with TRBD1. Looked up from germline, CDR1 is SQVTM and CDR2 is ANQGSEA. The V gene end was trimmed by 7 bases and the J gene end by 0 bases; junction bases not matched to a gene: 8. The CDR3 is 15 amino acids. CDR3 sequence: CSALRTGLSGNTIYF. Here the CDR3 DNA reads TGCAGCGCCCTGAGGACAGGGCTCTCTGGAAACACCATATATTTT.

This sequence joins TRBV5-4 and TRBJ2-1; D gene unclear. Germline V gene lookup returns CDR1 SGHNT and CDR2 YYREEE (reference sequence). There are 14 residues in the CDR3. Trimming pared 4 bases from V and 0 bases from J, leaving 8 bases between. CDR3 protein: CASSPSSSYNEQFF. The CDR3 nucleotides are TGTGCCAGCAGCCCGTCTAGCTCCTACAATGAGCAGTTCTTC.

The CDR3 bases are TGTGCCAGCCGAGAGACAGGGAGAGGCTACACCTTC. It yields the protein CASRETGRGYTF. V and J are TRBV27 and TRBJ1-2; 7 bases align to TRBD1. V gave up 8 bases and J gave up 8 bases; unmatched junction bases: 8. This CDR3 is built from 12 residues. Germline CDR1 reads MNHEY; CDR2 reads SMNVEV (reference sequence).

The chain has TRBV2 and TRBJ2-5; 7 bases match TRBD2. The CDR3 consists of 15 residues. V was clipped by 1 base and J by 5 bases; unmatched bases: 7. In germline, CDR1 is SNHLY, CDR2 FYNNEI. The CDR3: CASSEEGRVEETQYF. The CDR3 nucleotides read TGTGCCAGCAGTGAAGAAGGGAGGGTGGAGGAGACCCAGTACTTC. The full variable domain, completed using reference TRBV2 and TRBJ2-5, is EPEVTQTPSHQVTQMGQEVILRCVPISNHLYFYWYRQILGQKVEFLVSFYNNEISEKSEIFDDQFSVERPDGSNFTLKIRSTKLEDSAMYFCASSEEGRVEETQYFGPGTRLLVL.

V gene TRBV7-9 combines with J gene TRBJ1-3; D is perhaps TRBD1 (5 bases). This CDR3 is built from 15 residues. Germline V CDR1 and CDR2: SEHNR, FQNEAQ (reference sequence). Trimming removed 1 base from V and 5 bases from J, with 12 bases in between. The CDR3 nucleotides are TGTGCCAGCAGCTTAGTCACATTGGGGCGAAACACCATATATTTT. This gives the protein CASSLVTLGRNTIYF.

V gene TRBV4-3 combines with J gene TRBJ2-5; maybe TRBD1 (5 bases). Looked up from germline, CDR1 is LGHNA and CDR2 is YSLEER. CDR3 length: 15 residues. V was pared by 0 bases and J by 0 bases, with 8 bases between. CDR3 nucleotide sequence: TGCGCCAGCAGCCAAGATGGGGCAGACCAAGAGACCCAGTACTTC. Its protein is CASSQDGADQETQYF.

This clone was counted once. The genes are TRBV5-4 and TRBJ2-7; D unclear. Per the germline V gene, CDR1 is SGHNT and CDR2 is YYREEE (reference sequence). This CDR3 region has 15 residues. The ends were cut back, 4 bases at V and 5 bases at J, with 19 bases in the middle. The CDR3 here is CASSPQEAPFHEQYF. CDR3 coding DNA: TGTGCCAGCAGCCCACAAGAGGCACCCTTTCACGAGCAGTACTTC.

The V gene is TRBV11-1, the J gene TRBJ2-3; no reliable D call. The CDR3 is 14 amino acids. CDR1 is SGHAT and CDR2 is FQDESV in the germline V gene (reference sequence). V lost 2 bases and J lost 3, with 9 bases in between. The CDR3 loop is CASSLLGGTDTQYF. CDR3 nucleotide sequence: TGTGCCAGCAGCTTACTAGGTGGAACAGATACGCAGTATTTT.